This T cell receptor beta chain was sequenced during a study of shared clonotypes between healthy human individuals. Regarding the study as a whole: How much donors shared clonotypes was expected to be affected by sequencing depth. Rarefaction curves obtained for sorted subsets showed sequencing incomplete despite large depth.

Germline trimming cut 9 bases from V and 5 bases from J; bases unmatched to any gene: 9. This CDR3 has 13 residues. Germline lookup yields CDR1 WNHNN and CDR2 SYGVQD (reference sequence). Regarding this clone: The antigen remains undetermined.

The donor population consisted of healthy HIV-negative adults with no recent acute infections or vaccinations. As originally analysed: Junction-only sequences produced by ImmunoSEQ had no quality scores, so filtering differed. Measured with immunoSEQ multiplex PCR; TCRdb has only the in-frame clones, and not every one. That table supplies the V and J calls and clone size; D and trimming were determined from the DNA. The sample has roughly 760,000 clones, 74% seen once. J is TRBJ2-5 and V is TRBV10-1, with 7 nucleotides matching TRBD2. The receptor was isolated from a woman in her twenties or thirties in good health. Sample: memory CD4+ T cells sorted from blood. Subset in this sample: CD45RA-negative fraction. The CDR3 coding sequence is TGCGCCAGTTCTAGCGGCCAGAGGGAGACCCAGTACTTC. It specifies CASSSGQRETQYF.